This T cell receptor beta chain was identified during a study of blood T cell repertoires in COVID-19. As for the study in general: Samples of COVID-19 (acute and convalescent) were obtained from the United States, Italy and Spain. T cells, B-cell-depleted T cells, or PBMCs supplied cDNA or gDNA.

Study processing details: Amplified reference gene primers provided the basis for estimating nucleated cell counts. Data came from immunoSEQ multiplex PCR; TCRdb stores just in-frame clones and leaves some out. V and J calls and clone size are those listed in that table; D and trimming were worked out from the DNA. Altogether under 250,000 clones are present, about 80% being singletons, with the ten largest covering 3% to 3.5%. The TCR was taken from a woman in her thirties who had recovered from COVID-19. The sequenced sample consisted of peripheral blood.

The CDR3 DNA is TGTGCCAGCAGTTTACCCCCGGGACTAGCGGGAAGGGGGGCAGATACGCAGTATTTT. Its translation is CASSLPPGLAGRGADTQYF. The chain employs TRBV27 and TRBJ2-3; 13 bases agree with TRBD2. The CDR3 extends over 19 amino acids. J lost 4 bases, V lost 2 bases, and 12 bases had no gene match. CDR1 is MNHEY and CDR2 is SMNVEV in the germline V gene (reference sequence).